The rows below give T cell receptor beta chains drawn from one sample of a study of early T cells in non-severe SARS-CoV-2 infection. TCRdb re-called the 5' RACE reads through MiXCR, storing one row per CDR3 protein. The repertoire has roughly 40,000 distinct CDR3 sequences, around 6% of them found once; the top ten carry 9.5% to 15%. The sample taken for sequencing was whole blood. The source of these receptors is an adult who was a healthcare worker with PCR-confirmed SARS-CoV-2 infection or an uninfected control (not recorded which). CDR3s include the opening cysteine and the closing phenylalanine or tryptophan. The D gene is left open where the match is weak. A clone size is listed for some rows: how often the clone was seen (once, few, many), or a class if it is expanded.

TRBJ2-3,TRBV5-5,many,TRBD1,CASSFGTATDTQYF,TGTGCCAGCAGCTTCGGGACAGCCACAGATACGCAGTATTTT
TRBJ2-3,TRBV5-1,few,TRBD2,CASSLTLAGDYSDTQYF,TGCGCCAGCAGCTTGACACTAGCGGGGGATTATTCAGATACGCAGTATTTT
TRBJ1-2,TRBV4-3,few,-,CASSQESTANYGYTF,TGCGCCAGCAGCCAAGAATCGACAGCTAACTATGGCTACACCTTC
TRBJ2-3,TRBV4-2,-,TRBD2,CASSQEAGGPDTQYF,TGTGCCAGCAGCCAAGAAGCGGGGGGGCCAGATACGCAGTATTTT
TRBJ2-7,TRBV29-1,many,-,CSVDGSYEQYF,TGCAGCGTTGACGGCTCCTACGAGCAGTACTTC
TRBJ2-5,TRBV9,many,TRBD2,CASSPGLAGVETQYF,TGTGCCAGCAGCCCAGGCCTAGCGGGGGTGGAGACCCAGTACTTC
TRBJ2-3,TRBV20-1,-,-,CSARSERRATDTQYF,TGCAGTGCTAGATCGGAGAGACGCGCCACAGATACGCAGTATTTT
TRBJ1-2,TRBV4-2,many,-,CASSQDTGEDYGYTF,TGTGCCAGCAGCCAAGATACGGGGGAGGACTATGGCTACACCTTC
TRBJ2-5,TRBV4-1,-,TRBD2,CASSQSGTSVETQYF,TGCGCCAGCAGCCAGTCCGGGACTAGCGTCGAGACCCAGTACTTC
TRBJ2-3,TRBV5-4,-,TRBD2,CASRPGTMLADTQYF,TGTGCCAGCAGGCCCGGGACTATGCTTGCAGATACGCAGTATTTT
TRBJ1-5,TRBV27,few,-,CASSSNVDRNRNQPQHF,TGTGCCAGCAGTTCAAACGTCGACCGAAACCGAAATCAGCCCCAGCATTTT
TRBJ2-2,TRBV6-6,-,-,CASSYRGSNTGELFF,TGTGCCAGCAGTTACAGGGGATCTAACACCGGGGAGCTGTTTTTT
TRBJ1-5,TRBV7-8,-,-,CASSPIGGFSNQPQHF,TGTGCCAGCAGCCCCATTGGGGGGTTTAGCAATCAGCCCCAGCATTTT
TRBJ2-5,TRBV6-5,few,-,CASRPGQTTPSYF,TGTGCCAGCAGGCCCGGACAAACCACCCCGTCGTACTTC
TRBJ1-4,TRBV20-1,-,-,CSASLRVRTNEKLFF,TGCAGTGCTTCCCTCAGGGTTCGGACTAATGAAAAACTGTTTTTT
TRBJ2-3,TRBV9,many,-,CASSVEGTVTDTQYF,TGTGCCAGCAGCGTAGAGGGTACGGTCACAGATACGCAGTATTTT
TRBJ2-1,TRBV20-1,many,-,CSAREDRSPFYNEQFF,TGCAGTGCTAGAGAGGATAGATCACCATTCTACAATGAGCAGTTCTTC
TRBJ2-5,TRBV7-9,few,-,CASSLVPEGETQYF,TGTGCCAGCAGCTTAGTCCCGGAAGGAGAGACCCAGTACTTC
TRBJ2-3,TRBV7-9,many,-,CASPEPDTQYF,TGTGCCAGCCCCGAGCCTGATACGCAGTATTTT
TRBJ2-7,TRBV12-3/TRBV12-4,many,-,CASSLSHSHKQYF,TGTGCCAGCAGTTTGAGTCACAGCCATAAGCAGTACTTC
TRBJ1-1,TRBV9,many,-,CASSSQVGTEAFF,TGTGCCAGCAGTTCACAGGTGGGCACTGAAGCTTTCTTT
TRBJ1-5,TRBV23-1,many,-,CASSPLGPGAQPQHF,TGCGCCAGCAGTCCATTAGGACCGGGGGCTCAGCCCCAGCATTTT
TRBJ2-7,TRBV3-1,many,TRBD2,CASSQVTSGGWGEQYF,TGTGCCAGCAGCCAAGTCACTAGCGGCGGATGGGGGGAGCAGTACTTC
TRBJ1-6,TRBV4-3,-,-,CASSQVSAAPGALHF,TGCGCCAGCAGCCAAGTTTCCGCAGCCCCGGGGGCCCTCCACTTT
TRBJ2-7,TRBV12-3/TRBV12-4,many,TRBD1,CASSRFPGQGAYEQYF,TGTGCCAGCAGTCGGTTTCCGGGACAGGGGGCCTACGAGCAGTACTTC
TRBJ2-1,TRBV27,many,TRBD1,CASSFPSDRGTTYNEQFF,TGTGCCAGCAGTTTTCCCTCCGACAGGGGGACGACCTACAATGAGCAGTTCTTC
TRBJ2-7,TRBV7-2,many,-,CASSLVVGESYEQYF,TGTGCCAGCAGCTTAGTAGTAGGAGAATCCTACGAGCAGTACTTC
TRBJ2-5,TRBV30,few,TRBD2,CAWRGLAGETQYF,TGTGCCTGGAGGGGACTAGCGGGGGAGACCCAGTACTTC
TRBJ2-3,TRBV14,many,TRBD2,CASSQDDSSGTSDTDTQYF,TGTGCCAGCAGCCAAGACGATTCCAGCGGGACTAGCGACACAGATACGCAGTATTTT
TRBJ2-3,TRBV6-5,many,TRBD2,CASSPQAGGSDTQYF,TGTGCCAGCAGTCCCCAGGCGGGGGGCAGTGATACGCAGTATTTT
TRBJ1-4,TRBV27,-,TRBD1,CASSPRTGRKLFF,TGTGCCAGCAGTCCTCGGACAGGGAGAAAACTGTTTTTT
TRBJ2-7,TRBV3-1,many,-,CASSHGTFSYEQYF,TGTGCCAGCAGCCACGGGACCTTCTCCTACGAGCAGTACTTC
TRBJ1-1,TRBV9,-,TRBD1,CASSTRTGASEAFF,TGTGCCAGCAGCACACGGACAGGGGCATCTGAAGCTTTCTTT
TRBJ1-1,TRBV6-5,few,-,CASSNEGLGNTEAFF,TGTGCCAGCAGTAACGAGGGTTTAGGGAACACTGAAGCTTTCTTT
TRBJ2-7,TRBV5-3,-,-,CARSSPGGGAAYEQYF,TGTGCCAGAAGCTCCCCCGGGGGCGGGGCAGCGTACGAGCAGTACTTC
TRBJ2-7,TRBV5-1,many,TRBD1,CASSNGQGSYEQYF,TGCGCCAGCAGTAACGGACAGGGGAGTTACGAGCAGTACTTC
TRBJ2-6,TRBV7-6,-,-,CASSSPVGSGANVLTF,TGTGCCAGCAGCTCCCCCGTAGGCTCTGGGGCCAACGTCCTGACTTTC
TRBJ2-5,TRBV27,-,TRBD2,CASSPGTSGEYQETQYF,TGTGCCAGCAGTCCCGGGACTAGCGGGGAGTACCAAGAGACCCAGTACTTC
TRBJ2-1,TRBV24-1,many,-,CATSDRSGPYNEQFF,TGTGCCACCAGTGACCGTAGCGGACCCTACAATGAGCAGTTCTTC